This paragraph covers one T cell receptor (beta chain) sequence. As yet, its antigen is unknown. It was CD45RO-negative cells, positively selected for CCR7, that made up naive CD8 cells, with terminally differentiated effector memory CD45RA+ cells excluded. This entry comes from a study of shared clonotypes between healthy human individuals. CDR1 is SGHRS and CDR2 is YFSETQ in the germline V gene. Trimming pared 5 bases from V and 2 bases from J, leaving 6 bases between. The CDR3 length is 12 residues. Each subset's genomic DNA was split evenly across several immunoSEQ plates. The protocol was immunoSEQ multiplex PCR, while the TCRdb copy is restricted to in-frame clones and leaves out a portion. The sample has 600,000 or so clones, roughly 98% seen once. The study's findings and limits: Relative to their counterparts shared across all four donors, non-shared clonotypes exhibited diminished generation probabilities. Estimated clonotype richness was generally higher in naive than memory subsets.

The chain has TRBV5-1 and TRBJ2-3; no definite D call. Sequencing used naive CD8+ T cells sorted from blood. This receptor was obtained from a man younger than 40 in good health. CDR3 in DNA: TGCGCCAGCAGAACTAACACAGATACGCAGTATTTT. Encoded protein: CASRTNTDTQYF.